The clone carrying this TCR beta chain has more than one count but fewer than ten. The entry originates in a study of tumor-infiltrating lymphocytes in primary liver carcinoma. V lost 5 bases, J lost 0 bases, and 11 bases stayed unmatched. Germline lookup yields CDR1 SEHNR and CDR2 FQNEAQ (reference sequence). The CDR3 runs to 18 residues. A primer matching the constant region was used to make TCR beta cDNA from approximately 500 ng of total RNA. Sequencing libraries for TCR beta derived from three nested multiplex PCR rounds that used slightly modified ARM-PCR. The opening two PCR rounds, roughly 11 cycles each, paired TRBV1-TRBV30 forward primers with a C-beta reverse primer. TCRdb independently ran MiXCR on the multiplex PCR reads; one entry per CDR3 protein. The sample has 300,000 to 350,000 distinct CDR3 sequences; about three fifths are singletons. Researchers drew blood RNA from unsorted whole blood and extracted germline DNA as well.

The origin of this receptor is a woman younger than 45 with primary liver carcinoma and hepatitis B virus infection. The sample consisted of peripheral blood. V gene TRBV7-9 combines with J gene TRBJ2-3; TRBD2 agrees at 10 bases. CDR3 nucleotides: TGTGCCAGCAGCCCCTGGACTAGCGGAGGTGCCAGCACAGATACGCAGTATTTT. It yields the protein CASSPWTSGGASTDTQYF. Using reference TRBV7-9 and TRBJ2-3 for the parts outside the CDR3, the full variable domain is DTGVSQNPRHKITKRGQNVTFRCDPISEHNRLYWYRQTLGQGPEFLTYFQNEAQLEKSRLLSDRFSAERPKGSFSTLEIQRTEQGDSAMYLCASSPWTSGGASTDTQYFGPGTRLTVL.